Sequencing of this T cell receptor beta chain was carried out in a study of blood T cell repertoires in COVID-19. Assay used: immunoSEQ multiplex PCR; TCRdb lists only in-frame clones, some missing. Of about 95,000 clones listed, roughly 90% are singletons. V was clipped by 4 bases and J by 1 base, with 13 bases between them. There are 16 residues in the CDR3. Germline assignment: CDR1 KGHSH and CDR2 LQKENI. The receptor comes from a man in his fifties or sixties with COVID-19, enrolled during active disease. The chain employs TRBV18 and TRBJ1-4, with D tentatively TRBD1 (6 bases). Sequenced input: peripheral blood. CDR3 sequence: CASSQSSGVTNEKLFF. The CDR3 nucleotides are TGTGCCAGCTCACAATCCTCAGGGGTAACTAATGAAAAACTGTTTTTT.